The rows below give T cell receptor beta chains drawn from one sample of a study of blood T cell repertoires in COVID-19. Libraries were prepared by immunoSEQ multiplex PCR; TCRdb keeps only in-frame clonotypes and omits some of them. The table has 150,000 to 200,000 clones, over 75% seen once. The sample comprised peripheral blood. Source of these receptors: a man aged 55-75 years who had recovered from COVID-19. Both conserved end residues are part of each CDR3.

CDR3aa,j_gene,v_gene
CVSSQGTGSFDSPLHF,TRBJ1-6,TRBV11-2
CATSRGRDRDYNEQFF,TRBJ2-1,TRBV15
CASSLERDSYNEQFF,TRBJ2-1,TRBV5-5
CASLRGVGSTEAFF,TRBJ1-1,TRBV7-9
CASSPVAGITDTQYF,TRBJ2-3,TRBV5-1
CASSSPGLRGLEQYF,TRBJ2-7,TRBV7-9
CASSQVTGGSYEQYF,TRBJ2-7,TRBV14
CASSPFGGDDYGYTF,TRBJ1-2,TRBV7-3
CASSGLAGSTDTQYF,TRBJ2-3,TRBV7-9
CASSLEVAGNTIYF,TRBJ1-3,TRBV5-1